One T cell receptor beta chain is described in this entry. This record belongs to a study of blood T cell repertoires in COVID-19. Study summary: The origin of the acute and convalescent COVID-19 samples was the United States, Italy and Spain. The cDNA or gDNA used as material had been derived from T cells, B-cell-depleted T cells, or PBMCs.

CDR3 length: 18 residues. V lost 3 bases and J lost 4; bases outside the gene matches: 12. CDR1 LNHDA and CDR2 SQIVND come from the germline V gene (reference sequence). Participants were aged roughly 18 to 90 years, lived in over 20 US areas, and enrolled virtually. Assignment of participants to cohorts was predicated upon participant-reported clinical history. Libraries were prepared by immunoSEQ multiplex PCR; TCRdb keeps only in-frame clonotypes and omits some of them. The repertoire includes some 330,000 clones, around 83% of them detected once, and 5% to 5.5% sits in the top ten. The chain links TRBV19 to TRBJ1-3, with 10 nucleotides matching TRBD1. The receptor was isolated from a woman in her forties or fifties who had recovered from COVID-19. Source material: PBMCs or T cells enriched from blood (not recorded which). The CDR3 loop reads CASSMGGQGIVSGNTIYF. CDR3 in DNA: TGTGCCAGTAGTATGGGGGGACAGGGGATCGTGTCCGGAAACACCATATATTTT.